This is a list of T cell receptor beta chains from one sample in a study of blood T cell repertoires in COVID-19. Libraries were prepared by immunoSEQ multiplex PCR; TCRdb keeps only in-frame clonotypes and omits some of them. Of fewer than 250,000 clones listed, roughly 87% are singletons. The sample comprised PBMCs or T cells enriched from blood (not recorded which). The source of these receptors is a young man who had recovered from COVID-19. The CDR3 runs from the conserved cysteine through the conserved F or W. D genes are given only for firm matches. The size field is filled for only some rows; it gives once, few, many or a size class.

clone size: -; D gene: TRBD1; J gene: TRBJ1-1; V gene: TRBV6-4; CDR3 DNA: TGTGCCAGCAGTGTTACGGGACAGGGATTTTCTGAAGCTTTCTTT; CDR3 protein: CASSVTGQGFSEAFF
clone size: once; D gene: -; J gene: TRBJ1-1; V gene: TRBV29-1; CDR3 DNA: TGCAGCGTTGTATCGTCTGAAGCTTTCTTT; CDR3 protein: CSVVSSEAFF
clone size: -; D gene: -; J gene: TRBJ1-1; V gene: TRBV11-2; CDR3 DNA: TGTGCCAGCAGCCCGACCGGGGGGTCTGGCACTGAAGCTTTCTTT; CDR3 protein: CASSPTGGSGTEAFF
clone size: -; D gene: TRBD2; J gene: TRBJ2-7; V gene: TRBV7-8; CDR3 DNA: TGTGCCAGCAGCTTGGGTACCGGGACTACTAAAGCGGCCTACGAGCAGTACTTC; CDR3 protein: CASSLGTGTTKAAYEQYF
clone size: -; D gene: -; J gene: TRBJ1-4; V gene: TRBV30; CDR3 DNA: TGTGCCGGACGACGGGACTCTACTAATGAAAAACTGTTTTTT; CDR3 protein: CAGRRDSTNEKLFF
clone size: once; D gene: TRBD2; J gene: TRBJ2-3; V gene: TRBV5-8; CDR3 DNA: TGTGCCAGAGACGAAGCGGGGGGGATAGATACGCAGTATTTT; CDR3 protein: CARDEAGGIDTQYF
clone size: -; D gene: -; J gene: TRBJ1-2; V gene: TRBV7-2; CDR3 DNA: TGTGCCAGCAGCTTAGATATTAGGGGGGGTGGCTACACCTTC; CDR3 protein: CASSLDIRGGGYTF
clone size: -; D gene: -; J gene: TRBJ1-4; V gene: TRBV11-2; CDR3 DNA: TGTGCCAGCAGCCACAAGATCACAGGGGAAAAACTGTTTTTT; CDR3 protein: CASSHKITGEKLFF
clone size: -; D gene: -; J gene: TRBJ2-2; V gene: TRBV5-8; CDR3 DNA: TGTGCCAGCAGCTTCCGGGACACCGCGTCCGGGGAGCTGTTTTTT; CDR3 protein: CASSFRDTASGELFF
clone size: -; D gene: -; J gene: TRBJ1-3; V gene: TRBV3-1/TRBV3-2; CDR3 DNA: TGTGCCAGCAGCCAAGATAGCCCTGGAGGTATTGGAAACACCATATATTTT; CDR3 protein: CASSQDSPGGIGNTIYF
clone size: -; D gene: -; J gene: TRBJ1-1; V gene: TRBV18; CDR3 DNA: TGTGCCAGCTCACCAAGAGGAGGGGATGAAGCTTTCTTT; CDR3 protein: CASSPRGGDEAFF
clone size: -; D gene: -; J gene: TRBJ1-3; V gene: TRBV4-3; CDR3 DNA: TGCGCCAGCAGCCAAAACCCCGGAGAGACAGGAACTTTGGGAAACACCATATATTTT; CDR3 protein: CASSQNPGETGTLGNTIYF
clone size: -; D gene: TRBD1; J gene: TRBJ1-4; V gene: TRBV30; CDR3 DNA: TGTGCCGTGGACAGGGTAGGGGTTGGAACTAATGAAAAACTGTTTTTT; CDR3 protein: CAVDRVGVGTNEKLFF
clone size: -; D gene: -; J gene: TRBJ2-7; V gene: TRBV3-1/TRBV3-2; CDR3 DNA: TGTGCCAGCAGCCTGGGGGGATCCTACGAGCAGTACTTC; CDR3 protein: CASSLGGSYEQYF
clone size: -; D gene: -; J gene: TRBJ2-2; V gene: TRBV4-2; CDR3 DNA: TGTGCCAGCAGCCCTCCCCGGGACGGGGAGCTGTTTTTT; CDR3 protein: CASSPPRDGELFF
clone size: -; D gene: TRBD2; J gene: TRBJ2-3; V gene: TRBV6-6; CDR3 DNA: TGTGCCAGCAGTCCGGCGTATAGGGGAGGGGCCGCAGATACGCAGTATTTT; CDR3 protein: CASSPAYRGGAADTQYF
clone size: -; D gene: -; J gene: TRBJ1-1; V gene: TRBV2; CDR3 DNA: TGTGCCAGCAGTGAAGCACTGACAGGAAACGAAATGAACACTGAAGCTTTCTTT; CDR3 protein: CASSEALTGNEMNTEAFF
clone size: -; D gene: -; J gene: TRBJ2-7; V gene: TRBV28; CDR3 DNA: TGTGCCAGCAGTTTATACCCCGCAGGGCAATCCTACGAGCAGTACTTC; CDR3 protein: CASSLYPAGQSYEQYF
clone size: -; D gene: TRBD2; J gene: TRBJ2-3; V gene: TRBV27; CDR3 DNA: TGTGCCAGCAGTTTGGGACTAGCGGGAATACCGAGCACAGATACGCAGTATTTT; CDR3 protein: CASSLGLAGIPSTDTQYF
clone size: few; D gene: -; J gene: TRBJ1-2; V gene: TRBV18; CDR3 DNA: TGTGCCAGCTCACCACTGAGGGATGGCTACACCTTC; CDR3 protein: CASSPLRDGYTF
clone size: -; D gene: -; J gene: TRBJ2-1; V gene: TRBV28; CDR3 DNA: TGTGCCAGCAGTTACCCCTCTACGTATGAGCAGTTCTTC; CDR3 protein: CASSYPSTYEQFF
clone size: -; D gene: TRBD2; J gene: TRBJ2-1; V gene: TRBV7-7; CDR3 DNA: TGTGCCAGCAGCTCGGGACTAGCGGACTACAATGAGCAGTTCTTC; CDR3 protein: CASSSGLADYNEQFF